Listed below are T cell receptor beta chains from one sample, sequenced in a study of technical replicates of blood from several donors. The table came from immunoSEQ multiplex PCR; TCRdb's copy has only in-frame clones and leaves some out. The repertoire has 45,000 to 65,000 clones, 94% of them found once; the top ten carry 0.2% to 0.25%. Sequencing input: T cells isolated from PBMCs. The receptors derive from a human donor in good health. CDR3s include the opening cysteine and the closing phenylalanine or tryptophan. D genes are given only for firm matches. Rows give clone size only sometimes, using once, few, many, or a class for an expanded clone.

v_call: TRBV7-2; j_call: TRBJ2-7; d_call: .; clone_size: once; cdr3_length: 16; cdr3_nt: TGTGCCAGCAGCTTGGACGGGACACCTATAAACTCTATTCGGTACTTC; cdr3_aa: CASSLDGTPINSIRYF
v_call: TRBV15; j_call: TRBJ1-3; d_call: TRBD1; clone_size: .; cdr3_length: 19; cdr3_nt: TGTGCCACCAGCAGAGATCTCGCCGGGACAGGGGACTCTGGAAACACCATATATTTT; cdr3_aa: CATSRDLAGTGDSGNTIYF
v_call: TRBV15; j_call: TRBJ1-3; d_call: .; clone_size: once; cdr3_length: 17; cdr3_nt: TGTGCCACCAGCCAAGATGCGGACACATACTCTGGAAACACCATATATTTT; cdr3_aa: CATSQDADTYSGNTIYF
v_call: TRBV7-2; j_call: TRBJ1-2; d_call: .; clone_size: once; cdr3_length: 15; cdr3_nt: TGTGCCAGCAGCTCATGGCGAGGACAGCTTTATGGCTACACCTTC; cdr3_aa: CASSSWRGQLYGYTF
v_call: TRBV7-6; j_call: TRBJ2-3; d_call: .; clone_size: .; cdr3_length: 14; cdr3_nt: TGTGCCAGCAGCTTAGTAGGGGGTATAGATACGCAGTATTTT; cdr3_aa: CASSLVGGIDTQYF
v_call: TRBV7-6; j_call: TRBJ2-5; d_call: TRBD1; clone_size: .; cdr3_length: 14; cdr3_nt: TGTGCCAGCAGCTTGACAGGGGGCGTAGAGACCCAGTACTTC; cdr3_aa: CASSLTGGVETQYF
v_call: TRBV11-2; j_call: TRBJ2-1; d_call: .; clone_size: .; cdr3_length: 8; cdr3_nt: TGTGCCAGCAGCCCCAGTCTCTTC; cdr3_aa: CASSPSLF
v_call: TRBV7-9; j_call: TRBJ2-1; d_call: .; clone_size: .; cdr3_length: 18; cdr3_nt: TGTGCCAGCAGCTTACTTTCTCTTAGTGTAAGCTCCTACAATGAGCAGTTCTTC; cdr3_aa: CASSLLSLSVSSYNEQFF
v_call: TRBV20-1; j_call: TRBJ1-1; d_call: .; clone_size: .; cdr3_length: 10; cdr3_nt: TGCAGTGCCAGGACAGATGAAGCTTTCTTT; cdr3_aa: CSARTDEAFF
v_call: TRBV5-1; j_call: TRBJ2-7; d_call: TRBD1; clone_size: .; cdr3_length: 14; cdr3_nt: TGCGCCAGCAGCTTGGAGACAGGGCCCTACGAGCAGTACTTC; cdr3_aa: CASSLETGPYEQYF
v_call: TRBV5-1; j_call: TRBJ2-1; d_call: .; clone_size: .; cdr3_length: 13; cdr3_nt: TGCGCCAGCAGCTTATCGCGGAACAATGAGCAGTTCTTC; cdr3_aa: CASSLSRNNEQFF
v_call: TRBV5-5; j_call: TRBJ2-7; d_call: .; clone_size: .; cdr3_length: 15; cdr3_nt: TGTGCCAGCAGCTTGGAGCGGGTTACCTCCTACGAGCAGTACTTC; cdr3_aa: CASSLERVTSYEQYF
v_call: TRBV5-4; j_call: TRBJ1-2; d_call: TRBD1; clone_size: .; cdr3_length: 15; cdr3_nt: TGTGCCAGCAGCTTGGAGGCCAGGGGGGAGTATGGCTACACCTTC; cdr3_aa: CASSLEARGEYGYTF
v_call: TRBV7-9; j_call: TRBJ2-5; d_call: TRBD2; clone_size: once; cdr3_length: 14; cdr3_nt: TGTGCCAGCAGACTAGCGGGCCTCCAAGAGACCCAGTACTTC; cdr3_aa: CASRLAGLQETQYF
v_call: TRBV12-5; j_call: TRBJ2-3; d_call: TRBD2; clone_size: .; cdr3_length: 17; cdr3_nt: TGTGCTAGTGGTCCCACAGGACTAGCGGGAGTGACAGATACGCAGTATTTT; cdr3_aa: CASGPTGLAGVTDTQYF
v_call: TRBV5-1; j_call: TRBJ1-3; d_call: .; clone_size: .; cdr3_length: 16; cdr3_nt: TGCGCCAGCAGCTTCGGCGGGGTGGGCTCTGGAAACACCATATATTTT; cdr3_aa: CASSFGGVGSGNTIYF
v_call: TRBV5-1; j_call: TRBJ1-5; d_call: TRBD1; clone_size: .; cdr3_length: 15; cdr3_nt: TGCGCCAGCAGCTTGGAGGGGACAGGGGGTCAGCCCCAGCATTTT; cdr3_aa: CASSLEGTGGQPQHF
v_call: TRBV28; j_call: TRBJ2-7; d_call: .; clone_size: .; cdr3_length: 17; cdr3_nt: TGTGCCAGCAGCCTCGGGAGGACAGCCCCGGGGGCCTACGAGCAGTACTTC; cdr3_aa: CASSLGRTAPGAYEQYF
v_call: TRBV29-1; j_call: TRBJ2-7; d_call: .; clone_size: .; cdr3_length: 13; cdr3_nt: TGCAGCGTTGAATGGGGCAGCTCCTACGAGCAGTACTTC; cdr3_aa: CSVEWGSSYEQYF
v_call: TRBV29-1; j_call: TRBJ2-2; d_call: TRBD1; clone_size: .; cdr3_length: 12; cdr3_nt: TGCAGCGTTTACAGGGGCGCCGGGGAGCTGTTTTTT; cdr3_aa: CSVYRGAGELFF
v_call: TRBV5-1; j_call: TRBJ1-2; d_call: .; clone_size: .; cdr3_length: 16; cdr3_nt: TGCGCCAGCAGCCCGACGCCCGCCAGCCTAGACTATGGCTACACCTTC; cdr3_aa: CASSPTPASLDYGYTF
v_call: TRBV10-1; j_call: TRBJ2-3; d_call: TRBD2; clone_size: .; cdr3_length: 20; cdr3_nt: TGCGCCAGCCCTTACGTCCGACTAGCGGGAGGGCCTGTTGACACAGATACGCAGTATTTT; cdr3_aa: CASPYVRLAGGPVDTDTQYF
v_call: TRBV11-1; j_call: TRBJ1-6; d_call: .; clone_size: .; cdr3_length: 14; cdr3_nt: TGTGCCAGCAGCTTTAGGGCGGGGAATTCACCCCTCCACTTT; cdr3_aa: CASSFRAGNSPLHF
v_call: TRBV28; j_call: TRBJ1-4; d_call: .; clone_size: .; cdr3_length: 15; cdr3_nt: TGTGCCAGCAGTTTAGCGGGCTCCGAAAATGAAAAACTGTTTTTT; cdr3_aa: CASSLAGSENEKLFF
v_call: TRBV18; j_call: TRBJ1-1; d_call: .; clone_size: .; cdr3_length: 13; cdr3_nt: TGTGCCAGCTCACCGGGCAGGGAGGGTGAAGCTTTCTTT; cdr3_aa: CASSPGREGEAFF
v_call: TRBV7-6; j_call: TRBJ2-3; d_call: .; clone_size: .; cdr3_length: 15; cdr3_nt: TGTGCCAGCAGCTCCTCCGAGTTCAGCACAGATACGCAGTATTTT; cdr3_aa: CASSSSEFSTDTQYF
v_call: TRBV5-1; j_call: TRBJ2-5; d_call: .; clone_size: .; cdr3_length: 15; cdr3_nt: TGCGCCAGCAGCCTAAACCCAGGGATCCAAGAGACCCAGTACTTC; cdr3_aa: CASSLNPGIQETQYF
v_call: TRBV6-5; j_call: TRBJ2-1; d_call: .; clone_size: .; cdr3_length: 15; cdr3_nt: TGTGCCAGCTGTAGGGGAACAGCCTATTACAATGAGCAGTTCTTC; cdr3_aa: CASCRGTAYYNEQFF
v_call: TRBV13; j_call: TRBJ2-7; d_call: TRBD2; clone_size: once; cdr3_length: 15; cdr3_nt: TGTGCCAGCAGCTTAGGACTAGCGGGAGCCTACGAGCAGTACTTC; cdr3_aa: CASSLGLAGAYEQYF
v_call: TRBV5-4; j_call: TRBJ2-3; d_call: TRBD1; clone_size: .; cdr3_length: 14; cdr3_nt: TGTGCCAGCAGCCAGGGACAGAACACAGATACGCAGTATTTT; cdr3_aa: CASSQGQNTDTQYF
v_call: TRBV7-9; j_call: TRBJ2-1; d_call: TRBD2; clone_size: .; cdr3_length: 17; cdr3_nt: TGTGCCAGCAGTCGAGAGACTAGCGGGCTTTCCTACAATGAGCAGTTCTTC; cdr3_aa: CASSRETSGLSYNEQFF
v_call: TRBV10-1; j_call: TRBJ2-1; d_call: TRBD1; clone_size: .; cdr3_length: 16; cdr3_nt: TGCGCCAGCAGTTACGTGCAGGACAGGGGGCTCTATGAGCAGTTCTTC; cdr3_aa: CASSYVQDRGLYEQFF
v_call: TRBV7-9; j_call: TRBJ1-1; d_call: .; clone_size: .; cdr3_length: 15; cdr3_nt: TGTGCCAGCACCCCGCGAGGGAAGTCTGACACTGAAGCTTTCTTT; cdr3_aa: CASTPRGKSDTEAFF
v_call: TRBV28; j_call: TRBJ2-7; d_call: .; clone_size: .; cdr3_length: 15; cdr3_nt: TGTGCCAGCAGTTTGACAGGTGTGGGGGAAGGCGAGCAGTACTTC; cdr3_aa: CASSLTGVGEGEQYF
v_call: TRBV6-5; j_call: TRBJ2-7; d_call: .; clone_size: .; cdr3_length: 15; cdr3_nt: TGTGCCAGCAGTTACTCCGGACACGGGGGCTACGAGCAGTACTTC; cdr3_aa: CASSYSGHGGYEQYF
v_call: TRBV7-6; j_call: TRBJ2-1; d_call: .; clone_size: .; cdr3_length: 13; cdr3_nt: TGTGCCAGCAGCAATACAGGGTCGAATGAGCAGTTCTTC; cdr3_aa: CASSNTGSNEQFF
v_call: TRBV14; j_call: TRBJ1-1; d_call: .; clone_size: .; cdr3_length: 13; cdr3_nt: TGTGCCAGCAGCCAAGTCTTGAGTGATGAAGCTTTCTTT; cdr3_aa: CASSQVLSDEAFF
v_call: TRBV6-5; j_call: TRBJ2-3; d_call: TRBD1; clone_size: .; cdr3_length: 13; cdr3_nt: TGTGCCAGCAGAGAACAGGGGCCAGATACGCAGTATTTT; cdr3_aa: CASREQGPDTQYF
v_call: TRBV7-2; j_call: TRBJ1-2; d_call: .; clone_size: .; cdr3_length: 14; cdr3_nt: TGTGCCAGCAGCATAGACAGCAATAACTATGGCTACACCTTC; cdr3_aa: CASSIDSNNYGYTF
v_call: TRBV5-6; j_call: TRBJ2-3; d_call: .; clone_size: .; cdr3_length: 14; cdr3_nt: TGTGCCAGCAGCTTCTGGGGGGGCTCAGATACGCAGTATTTT; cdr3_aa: CASSFWGGSDTQYF
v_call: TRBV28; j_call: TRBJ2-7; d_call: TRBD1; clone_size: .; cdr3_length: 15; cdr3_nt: TGTGCCAGCAGTTTACCGGGACAGGGGGCTGGAGAGCAGTACTTC; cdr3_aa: CASSLPGQGAGEQYF
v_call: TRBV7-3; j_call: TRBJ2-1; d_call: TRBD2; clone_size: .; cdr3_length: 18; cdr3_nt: TGTGCCAGCAGCTTAAGTTTGGCTAGCGGGGGTTCCTACAATGAGCAGTTCTTC; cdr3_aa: CASSLSLASGGSYNEQFF
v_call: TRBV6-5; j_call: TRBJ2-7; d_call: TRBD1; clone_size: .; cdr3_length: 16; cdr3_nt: TGTGCCAGCAGTTACTCAAGGACAGGGCTCGCCGGGGAGCAGTACTTC; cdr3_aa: CASSYSRTGLAGEQYF
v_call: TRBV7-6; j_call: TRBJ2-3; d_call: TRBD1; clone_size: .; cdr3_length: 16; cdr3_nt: TGTGCCAGCAGCTTAGGTGGGACAGGGCGGACAGATACGCAGTATTTT; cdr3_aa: CASSLGGTGRTDTQYF
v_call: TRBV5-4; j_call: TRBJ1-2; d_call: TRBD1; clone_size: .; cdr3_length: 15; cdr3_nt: TGTGCCAGCAGCCCCCCGATGGGACAGGGCTCTGGCTACACCTTC; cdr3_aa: CASSPPMGQGSGYTF
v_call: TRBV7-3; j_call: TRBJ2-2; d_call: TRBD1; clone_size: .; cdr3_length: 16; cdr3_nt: TGTGCCAGCAGCTTAAGGACAGGGGAGAAACCCGGGGAGCTGTTTTTT; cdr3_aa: CASSLRTGEKPGELFF
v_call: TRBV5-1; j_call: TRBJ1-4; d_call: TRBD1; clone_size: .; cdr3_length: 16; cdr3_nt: TGCGCCAGCAGCTTCCATGGACAGGGCGAAAATGAAAAACTGTTTTTT; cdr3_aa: CASSFHGQGENEKLFF
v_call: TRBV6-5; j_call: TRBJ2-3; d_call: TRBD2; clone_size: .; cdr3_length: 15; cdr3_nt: TGTGCCAGCAGTACTCCTAGCGGGAGCACAGATACGCAGTATTTT; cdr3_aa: CASSTPSGSTDTQYF
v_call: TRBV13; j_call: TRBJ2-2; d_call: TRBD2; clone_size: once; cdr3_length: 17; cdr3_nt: TGTGCCAGCAGACAAGTCGGGGGGGGAGGCGGCACCGGGGAGCTGTTTTTT; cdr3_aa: CASRQVGGGGGTGELFF
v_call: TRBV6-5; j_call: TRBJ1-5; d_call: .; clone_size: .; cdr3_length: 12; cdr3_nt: TGTGCCAGCAAGTCAGGGAACCAGCCCCAGCATTTT; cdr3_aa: CASKSGNQPQHF
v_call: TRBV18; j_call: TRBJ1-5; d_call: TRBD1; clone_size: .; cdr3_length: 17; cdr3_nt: TGTGCCAGCTCGCCGACAGGGGGAGTGGTGGGCAATCAGCCCCAGCATTTT; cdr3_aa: CASSPTGGVVGNQPQHF
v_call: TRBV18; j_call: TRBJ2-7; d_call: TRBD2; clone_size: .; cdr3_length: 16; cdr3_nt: TGTGCCAGCTCACCACTCACGCTAGCGGGGGGTTACGAGCAGTACTTC; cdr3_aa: CASSPLTLAGGYEQYF
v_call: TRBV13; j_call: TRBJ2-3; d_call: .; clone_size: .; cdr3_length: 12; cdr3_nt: TGTGCCAGCAGCCGGGAACGGATTACGCAGTATTTT; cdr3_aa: CASSRERITQYF
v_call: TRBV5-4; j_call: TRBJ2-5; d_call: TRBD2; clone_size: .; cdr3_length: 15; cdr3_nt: TGTGCCAGCAGCGCAGGACCGGGACTAGCTGAGACCCAGTACTTC; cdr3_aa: CASSAGPGLAETQYF
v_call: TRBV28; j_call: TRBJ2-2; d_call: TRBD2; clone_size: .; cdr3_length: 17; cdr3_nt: TGTGCCAGCAGTCAGAAACTAGCGGGAGTAAACACCGGGGAGCTGTTTTTT; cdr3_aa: CASSQKLAGVNTGELFF